The 32 T cell receptor beta chains given below trace back to one sample, sequenced in a study of blood T cell repertoires in COVID-19. The assay was immunoSEQ multiplex PCR, and TCRdb's table has in-frame clones only and misses some. The data show some 330,000 clones, with 89% seen just once and approximately 2% held by the top ten. Source material: peripheral blood. The receptors stem from a woman aged 30 to 39 with COVID-19, enrolled during active disease.

The V gene is TRBV7-9, the J gene TRBJ2-4; D possibly corresponds to TRBD1 (8 bases). The V and J ends lost 2 bases and 13 bases respectively, with 18 bases between them. The V gene's germline CDR1 is SEHNR and CDR2 FQNEAQ (reference sequence). The CDR3 has 14 amino acids. The CDR3 here is CASSLPGQGGPQYF. CDR3 in DNA: TGTGCCAGCAGCTTACCCGGACAGGGAGGGCCACAGTACTTC.

The chain joins TRBV6-1 to TRBJ2-3; 11 nucleotides match TRBD2. V was pared by 4 bases and J by 4 bases, with 10 bases of the junction left unmatched. The germline V gene has CDR1 MNHNS and CDR2 SASEGT. The CDR3 contains 17 residues. The CDR3 sequence: CASSGYLRTSGPDTQYF. The DNA for the CDR3 is TGTGCCAGCAGTGGCTATCTACGGACTAGCGGGCCAGATACGCAGTATTTT.

About this clone itself: A read error may account for a junction end that differs from germline. V and J are TRBV14 and TRBJ2-5, with 9 bases that match TRBD2. CDR1 and CDR2 (germline): SGHDN, FVKESK. CDR3 length: 15 residues. CDR3 sequence reads: CASSQQTSGQEAQYF. CDR3 nucleotide sequence: TGTGCCAGCAGCCAACAAACTAGCGGGCAAGAGGCCCAGTACTTC.

The V and J genes are TRBV18 and TRBJ2-7, with 11 bases matching TRBD1. Trimming took 6 bases from V and 5 from J; bases not matched to a gene: 6. In germline, CDR1 is KGHSH, CDR2 LQKENI. The CDR3 runs 14 residues. The CDR3 DNA follows: TGTGCCAGCTCTATGGGACAGGGGGTCCACGAGCAGTACTTC. Encoded protein: CASSMGQGVHEQYF.

Only a few counts were recorded for this clone. V gene TRBV11-2 combines with J gene TRBJ1-6, with 10 positions matching TRBD1. The CDR3 is made up of 15 amino acids. J was trimmed by 10 bases and V by 5 bases; bases with no gene match: 8. Germline V gene data show CDR1 as SGHAT and CDR2 as FQNNGV. CDR3 sequence: CASSDFGQGGSPLHF. Written as DNA, the CDR3 is TGTGCCAGCAGCGATTTCGGACAGGGGGGCTCACCCCTCCACTTT.

This chain connects TRBV19 to TRBJ2-1; D call uncertain. This CDR3 has 14 residues. The germline gives CDR1 LNHDA, CDR2 SQIVND (reference sequence). Deletions cut 1 base from V and 8 bases from J, with 12 bases between. CDR3 protein: CASSIVLGEDEQFF. The CDR3 DNA reads as TGTGCCAGTAGTATAGTTCTAGGTGAAGATGAGCAGTTCTTC.

The J gene is TRBJ1-6, the V gene TRBV7-6; 7 nucleotides match TRBD1. Trimming at V came to 3 bases and at J to 6 bases, leaving 8 bases not matched to a gene. Looked up from germline, CDR1 is SGHVS and CDR2 is FNYEAQ. The CDR3 loop spans 16 amino acids. CDR3 nucleotides: TGTGCCAGCAGCTTGAAACCGCAGGGGGGTAATTCACCCCTCCACTTT. It yields the protein CASSLKPQGGNSPLHF.

CDR3 nucleotides: TGTGCCAGCTCCCCCGACGGGTTGTCTAATTCACCCCTCCACTTT. Its protein product is CASSPDGLSNSPLHF. The chain employs TRBV18 and TRBJ1-6; D is unclear. This CDR3 contains 15 residues. Germline CDR1 and CDR2: KGHSH and LQKENI. Trimming removed 6 bases at V and 6 bases at J, with 15 bases between.

V usage is TRBV4-2 and J usage is TRBJ1-2, with TRBD1 matching over 9 bases. This CDR3 has 18 amino acids. Germline-derived CDR1 and CDR2 are LGHNA and YNFKEQ. The junction had 15 bases not matched to a gene; V was cut back by 1 base and J by 6 bases. This CDR3 is CASSQGGDRDKGGDGYTF. The CDR3 nucleotides read TGTGCCAGCAGCCAAGGAGGGGACAGGGATAAGGGAGGGGATGGCTACACCTTC.

This chain links TRBV5-1 with TRBJ2-2; 9 bases map to TRBD2. V shed 5 bases and J 0 bases; nucleotides not matched to a gene: 2. The CDR3 spans 15 residues. CDR1 and CDR2 from the germline V gene are SGHRS and YFSETQ. DNA for the CDR3: TGCGCCAGCAGAATAGCGGGGGCGAACACCGGGGAGCTGTTTTTT. Protein: CASRIAGANTGELFF. The full variable domain, with the rest looked up from reference TRBV5-1 and TRBJ2-2, is KAGVTQTPRYLIKTRGQQVTLSCSPISGHRSVSWYQQTPGQGLQFLFEYFSETQRNKGNFPGRFSGRQFSNSRSEMNVSTLELGDSALYLCASRIAGANTGELFFGEGSRLTVL.

This rearrangement joins TRBV2 to TRBJ1-2, with D possibly being TRBD1 (5 bases). Trimming left V 4 bases short and J 7 bases short, with 16 bases between. CDR3 size: 14 residues. Germline V gene lookup returns CDR1 SNHLY and CDR2 FYNNEI. The chain's CDR3 is CASSGKGRVGGYTF. CDR3 sequence (DNA): TGTGCCAGCAGTGGGAAGGGCAGGGTTGGTGGCTACACCTTC.

V and J are TRBV9 and TRBJ1-2; D possibly corresponds to TRBD1 (6 bases). The CDR3 runs to 15 residues. Germline assignment: CDR1 SGDLS and CDR2 YYNGEE. Trimming took 4 bases from V and 2 from J, leaving 15 bases between them. The CDR3 sequence is CASSPRGAINYGYTF. CDR3 DNA sequence: TGTGCCAGCAGCCCCCGGGGGGCCATAAACTATGGCTACACCTTC.

The rearrangement joins TRBV5-6 to TRBJ1-1, with TRBD1 matching over 8 bases. The junction had 6 bases not matched to a gene; V was cut back by 3 bases and J by 2 bases. The CDR3 covers 15 residues. The V gene's germline CDR1 is SGHDT and CDR2 YYEEEE. The CDR3 is CASSSFGQGNTEAFF. The DNA of the CDR3 is TGTGCCAGCAGCTCCTTCGGACAGGGAAACACTGAAGCTTTCTTT.

The rearrangement uses TRBV3-1 (or the pseudogene TRBV3-2) and TRBJ1-2; TRBD1 aligns across 9 bases. This CDR3 is 14 amino acids long. After removal of 6 bases from V and 2 bases from J, the junction contained 4 bases not matched to a gene. CDR1 and CDR2 from the germline V gene are LGHDT and YNNKEL (reference sequence). CDR3 in DNA: TGTGCCAGCAGAAGGGGACAGGGAAACTATGGCTACACCTTC. It codes for CASRRGQGNYGYTF.

V is TRBV19 and J is TRBJ1-1; 7 bases fit TRBD1. CDR1 is LNHDA, CDR2 SQIVND, per germline (reference sequence). The CDR3 contains 17 residues. J was trimmed by 0 bases and V by 1 base; bases with no gene match: 8. CDR3 protein: CASSIAQGPLMNTEAFF. CDR3 sequence (DNA): TGTGCCAGTAGTATAGCACAGGGGCCTCTAATGAACACTGAAGCTTTCTTT.

The chain combines TRBV5-1 with TRBJ2-1; 8 bases align to TRBD1. With V trimmed by 2 bases and J by 5 bases, 6 bases remained unmatched. CDR1 is SGHRS and CDR2 is YFSETQ in the germline V gene. The CDR3 spans 15 residues. The CDR3 sequence is CASSLQGQDNNEQFF. The CDR3 DNA follows: TGCGCCAGCAGCTTACAGGGACAGGATAACAATGAGCAGTTCTTC.

The rearrangement links TRBV7-9 to TRBJ1-2; perhaps TRBD1 as D (6 bases). V was trimmed by 4 bases and J by 3 bases, leaving 12 bases between them. The germline V gene has CDR1 SEHNR and CDR2 FQNEAQ (reference sequence). The CDR3 extends over 14 amino acids. CDR3 coding DNA: TGTGCCAGCAGCTCTCGTGGACAGTACTATGGCTACACCTTC. Its protein is CASSSRGQYYGYTF.

The CDR3 bases are TGTGCCAGCAGCTTGGAGGGGGCGAGGAGCACTGAAGCTTTCTTT. Translation gives CASSLEGARSTEAFF. This chain links TRBV5-8 with TRBJ1-1, with 7 bases fitting TRBD1. Germline V gene lookup returns CDR1 SGHTS and CDR2 YDEGEE. There are 15 residues in the CDR3. The junction had 6 bases not matched to a gene; V was cut back by 0 bases and J by 4 bases.

The CDR3 loop is CASSSHRRHQPQHF. In nucleotides, the CDR3 is TGTGCCAGTAGTTCTCACAGGAGACATCAGCCCCAGCATTTT. The chain links TRBV19 to TRBJ1-5; TRBD1 might be the D (5 bases). Per the germline V gene, CDR1 is LNHDA and CDR2 is SQIVND (reference sequence). The CDR3 totals 14 residues. Trimming took 5 bases from V and 5 from J, leaving 13 bases between them.

The gene calls are TRBV4-1 and TRBJ1-3; the D gene is possibly TRBD1 (5 bases). The CDR3 consists of 14 residues. The V and J ends lost 2 bases and 2 bases respectively, with 7 bases between them. Germline assignment: CDR1 MGHRA and CDR2 YSYEKL. The CDR3 here is CASSQFRAGNTIYF. The DNA of the CDR3 is TGCGCCAGCAGCCAATTCAGGGCTGGAAACACCATATATTTT.

The chain has TRBV27 and TRBJ1-1; D is uncertain. The CDR3 contains 14 residues. V was pared by 2 bases and J by 4 bases, with 11 bases between. CDR1 MNHEY and CDR2 SMNVEV come from the germline V gene (reference sequence). CDR3 in amino acids: CASSLTEVGTEAFF. CDR3 DNA: TGTGCCAGCAGTTTAACCGAGGTGGGCACTGAAGCTTTCTTT.

This clone was seen only a few times. The chain employs TRBV18 and TRBJ2-1, with a weak D call TRBD1 (5 bases). Looked up from germline, CDR1 is KGHSH and CDR2 is LQKENI. Trimming pared 3 bases from V and 10 bases from J, leaving 7 bases between. The CDR3 length is 11 residues. The CDR3 nucleotides are TGTGCCAGCTCACCGACAGAGGAGCAGTTCTTC. Amino acids: CASSPTEEQFF. Based on the CDR3 plus reference TRBV18 and TRBJ2-1, the full variable domain is NAGVMQNPRHLVRRRGQEARLRCSPMKGHSHVYWYRQLPEEGLKFMVYLQKENIIDESGMPKERFSAEFPKEGPSILRIQQVVRGDSAAYFCASSPTEEQFFGPGTRLTVL.

The chain uses TRBV2 and TRBJ1-4; TRBD1 aligns across 8 bases. The V gene end was trimmed by 0 bases and the J gene end by 8 bases; junction bases not matched to a gene: 5. The CDR3 has 15 residues. Germline CDR1 reads SNHLY; CDR2 reads FYNNEI. The CDR3 sequence is CASSEADRGGEKLFF. DNA of the CDR3: TGTGCCAGCAGTGAAGCCGACAGGGGTGGGGAAAAACTGTTTTTT.

The chain employs TRBV18 and TRBJ1-1; D might be TRBD1 (5 bases). CDR1 KGHSH and CDR2 LQKENI come from the germline V gene. Trimming pared 3 bases from V and 1 base from J, leaving 12 bases between. This CDR3 spans 15 amino acids. The DNA of the CDR3 is TGTGCCAGCTCACCCCGTCAGGGTAGGAACACTGAAGCTTTCTTT. Protein product: CASSPRQGRNTEAFF.

This chain connects TRBV5-1 to TRBJ2-5, with TRBD1 matching 10 bases. The CDR3 contains 15 residues. V lost 0 bases to trimming and J lost 2 bases; unmatched junction nucleotides: 1. The V gene's germline CDR1 is SGHRS and CDR2 YFSETQ. The CDR3 bases are TGCGCCAGCAGCTTGGGGGGACAGGGGCAAGAGACCCAGTACTTC. Its protein is CASSLGGQGQETQYF.

CDR3 in amino acids: CSASDSMNTEAFF. The CDR3 bases are TGCAGTGCTAGTGATTCAATGAACACTGAAGCTTTCTTT. The V gene is TRBV20-1, the J gene TRBJ1-1; the D is unclear. V was cut by 3 bases and J by 0 bases, with 8 bases left in between. The CDR3 totals 13 residues. CDR1 and CDR2 from the germline V gene are DFQATT and SNEGSKA (reference sequence).

The chain has TRBV19 and TRBJ2-3; 13 bases are shared with TRBD2. The CDR3 consists of 15 residues. Germline CDR1 and CDR2: LNHDA and SQIVND (reference sequence). The trim removed 6 bases at V and 1 base at J, leaving 1 base unmatched. The CDR3 DNA is TGTGCCAGTAGCGGACTAGCGGGGGGCACAGATACGCAGTATTTT. It translates to CASSGLAGGTDTQYF.

The genes are TRBV7-8 and TRBJ1-5, with D possibly TRBD1 on 5 matching bases. Trimming cost V 7 bases and J 4 bases, with 20 bases left between them. This CDR3 comprises 16 residues. Looked up from germline, CDR1 is SGHVS and CDR2 is FQNEAQ. DNA of the CDR3: TGTGCCAGCACCGAGATAGTGGGCAGGGCGAATCAGCCCCAGCATTTT. It translates to CASTEIVGRANQPQHF.

This clone was counted a single time. The chain employs TRBV21-1 and TRBJ2-7; the table's D call, TRBD1, was not checked against the DNA. TRBV21-1 is a listed pseudogene. This CDR3 contains 13 residues. CDR3 protein: CASSVGQHYEQYV. The CDR3 DNA reads TGTGCCAGCAGCGTCGGACAGCACTACGAGCAGTACGTC.

CDR3 DNA: TGTGCCAGCAGCTCGGGGGGTATTGTCGCCTACGAGCAGTACTTC. This encodes CASSSGGIVAYEQYF. This chain joins TRBV7-2 and TRBJ2-7, with 7 nucleotides matching TRBD2. V lost 4 bases and J lost 2; bases outside the gene matches: 8. Germline CDR1 reads SGHTA; CDR2 reads FQGNSA. The CDR3 is made up of 15 amino acids.

This clone came up a few times. This sequence joins TRBV7-2 and TRBJ1-5; D not resolved. The V gene lost 3 bases and the J gene lost 1 base, with 10 bases spanning the gap. This CDR3 contains 15 residues. Germline V lookup: CDR1 SGHTA, CDR2 FQGNSA. The CDR3 DNA reads as TGTGCCAGCAGCTTGGGCCAGTCAAGCAATCAGCCCCAGCATTTT. Amino acid sequence: CASSLGQSSNQPQHF.

This chain connects TRBV7-8 to TRBJ2-7; 8 bases match TRBD1. The CDR3 totals 13 residues. CDR1 SGHVS and CDR2 FQNEAQ come from the germline V gene. The trim removed 7 bases at V and 2 bases at J, leaving 4 bases unmatched. The DNA for the CDR3 is TGTGCCAGCACGGGACAGGTGCCCTACGAGCAGTACTTC. Protein sequence: CASTGQVPYEQYF.